Below are 17 T cell receptor beta chains sequenced from a single sample in a study of blood T cells in healthy people across ages. Through a sample-barcoded 5' primer and a J-beta primer mix, a second PCR was run for roughly 7 to 11 cycles. TCRdb ran MiXCR on the 5' RACE reads and lists one entry per CDR3 protein. Here the sample spans approximately 1,100,000 distinct CDR3 sequences, roughly 45% being singletons. The sample comprised blood. The receptor set was obtained from a woman aged 55-70 years in good health.

The CDR3 coding sequence is TGTGCCACCAGCAGAGGTACTGGGCGGGACTTCGATACGCAGTATTTT. This sequence encodes CATSRGTGRDFDTQYF. The chain is built from TRBV15 and TRBJ2-3, with D perhaps matching TRBD2 (6 bases). The CDR3 totals 16 residues. Germline V gene data show CDR1 as LNHNV and CDR2 as YYDKDF (reference sequence). V was clipped by 1 base and J by 6 bases, with 17 bases between them. The whole variable domain, remainder taken from reference TRBV15 and TRBJ2-3, is DAMVIQNPRYQVTQFGKPVTLSCSQTLNHNVMYWYQQKSSQAPKLLFHYYDKDFNNEADTPDNFQSRRPNTSFCFLDIRSPGLGDTAMYLCATSRGTGRDFDTQYFGPGTRLTVL.

The chain carries TRBV20-1 and TRBJ2-5, with D unclear. This CDR3 comprises 14 residues. V dropped 0 bases and J dropped 4 bases, with 12 bases sitting between them. CDR1 and CDR2 from the germline V gene are DFQATT and SNEGSKA (reference sequence). As DNA, the CDR3 is TGCAGTGCTAGAGAACCCCCGGGTCTAGAGACCCAGTACTTC. Amino acid sequence: CSAREPPGLETQYF.

The chain has TRBV29-1 and TRBJ2-7, with D tentatively TRBD2 (7 bases). CDR3 length equals 14 residues. V was trimmed by 6 bases and J by 6 bases, leaving 21 bases between them. From germline, CDR1 is SQVTM and CDR2 ANQGSEA. In nucleotides, the CDR3 is TGCAGCGTGAACGGCGGGGGCCCCAGGGGCGAGCAGTACTTC. Translated, it gives CSVNGGGPRGEQYF.

CDR3 amino acids: CASSQERTSPLHF. The CDR3 region has the DNA TGTGCCAGCAGCCAAGAACGCACCTCACCCCTCCACTTT. This chain joins TRBV4-2 and TRBJ1-6, with no clear D. There are 13 residues in the CDR3. Between the trimmed V and J ends, which lost 0 bases and 10 bases, there was a span of 7 bases. Germline assignment: CDR1 LGHNA and CDR2 YNFKEQ.

This clonotype was counted many times. The chain has TRBV14 and TRBJ2-7, with unresolved D. In germline, CDR1 is SGHDN, CDR2 FVKESK. The CDR3 is made up of 16 amino acids. Trimming removed 4 bases at V and 1 base at J, with 17 bases between. CDR3 region: CASSPLASWDSYEQYF. The CDR3 region has the DNA TGTGCCAGCAGCCCTCTCGCCAGTTGGGATTCCTACGAGCAGTACTTC. The full variable domain, completed using reference TRBV14 and TRBJ2-7, is EAGVTQFPSHSVIEKGQTVTLRCDPISGHDNLYWYRRVMGKEIKFLLHFVKESKQDESGMPNNRFLAERTGGTYSTLKVQPAELEDSGVYFCASSPLASWDSYEQYFGPGTRLTVT.

This rearrangement joins TRBV7-8 to TRBJ1-2; 9 bases agree with TRBD1. This CDR3 has 14 residues. Trimming took 0 bases from V and 8 from J; bases not matched to a gene: 4. CDR1 is SGHVS and CDR2 is FQNEAQ in the germline V gene. As DNA, the CDR3 is TGTGCCAGCAGCTTAGCGGACAGGGGAAGGGGCTACACCTTC. Amino acid sequence: CASSLADRGRGYTF. Together with reference TRBV7-8 and TRBJ1-2, the CDR3 gives the full variable domain: GAGVSQSPRYKVAKRGQDVALRCDPISGHVSLFWYQQALGQGPEFLTYFQNEAQLDKSGLPSDRFFAERPEGSVSTLKIQRTQQEDSAVYLCASSLADRGRGYTFGSGTRLTVV.

The chain joins TRBV6-2 or TRBV6-3 to TRBJ2-5; D remains ambiguous. The V end lost 7 bases, the J end lost 1 base, and 16 bases lay between the germline ends. The CDR3 contains 15 residues. Per germline, CDR1 MNHEY and CDR2 SVGEGT. In DNA form, the CDR3 reads TGTGCCAGCACCCTCTTTTGGGAATCCCAAGAGACCCAGTACTTC. Encoded protein: CASTLFWESQETQYF.

On this clonotype: Lacking the conserved final phenylalanine or tryptophan, this CDR3 likely reflects a read error. The V and J genes are TRBV20-1 and TRBJ2-4; D remains unclear. The J call could be wrong; TRBJ2-7 is a better fit for the DNA end. CDR1 is DFQATT and CDR2 is SNEGSKA in the germline V gene (reference sequence). The CDR3 is 13 residues long. The CDR3 loop reads CSARLQNPYEQYL. CDR3 coding DNA: TGCAGTGCCAGACTCCAAAACCCCTACGAGCAGTACTTA.

This clonotype was seen a handful of times. The chain uses TRBV9 and TRBJ1-2; 8 bases fit TRBD1. CDR3 length: 12 amino acids. The germline CDR1 and CDR2 sequences are SGDLS and YYNGEE. V lost 5 bases to trimming and J lost 4 bases; unmatched junction nucleotides: 1. CDR3 region: CASRDRVYGYTF. The CDR3 nucleotides read TGTGCCAGCAGGGACAGGGTCTATGGCTACACCTTC. Full variable domain (outside the CDR3, taken from reference TRBV9 and TRBJ1-2): DSGVTQTPKHLITATGQRVTLRCSPRSGDLSVYWYQQSLDQGLQFLIQYYNGEERAKGNILERFSAQQFPDLHSELNLSSLELGDSALYFCASRDRVYGYTFGSGTRLTVV.

This clonotype was seen only a few times. The V and J genes are TRBV7-7 and TRBJ2-1, with 10 bases that match TRBD1. The CDR3 loop spans 15 amino acids. CDR1 is SSHAT and CDR2 is FNYEAQ in the germline V gene (reference sequence). V dropped 5 bases and J dropped 5; count of bases not matched to a gene: 6. The chain's CDR3 is CASSVRTGGNNEQFF. The CDR3 nucleotides read TGTGCCAGCAGCGTCCGGACAGGGGGAAACAATGAGCAGTTCTTC.

This clonotype is labeled medium-sized. V usage is TRBV15 and J usage is TRBJ2-7; D call uncertain. This CDR3 region has 12 residues. Per germline, CDR1 LNHNV and CDR2 YYDKDF (reference sequence). The ends were cut back, 3 bases at V and 6 bases at J, with 9 bases in the middle. The CDR3 bases are TGTGCCACCAGCAGTAGTAATGGCGAGCAGTACTTC. This translates into CATSSSNGEQYF.

This clonotype came up a few times. V is TRBV2 and J is TRBJ2-4, with 10 bases matching TRBD2. The germline gives CDR1 SNHLY, CDR2 FYNNEI. J lost 13 bases, V lost 2 bases, and 14 bases had no gene match. The CDR3 contains 16 residues. For the CDR3, the DNA is TGTGCCAGCAGTGAAAGCCCGGGACTAGCGCCATCGGGGCAGTACTTC. Its protein product is CASSESPGLAPSGQYF.

This clonotype was detected a few times. The V gene is TRBV29-1, the J gene TRBJ1-2; possible D gene TRBD1, 6 bases. Trimming stripped 4 bases from V and 5 bases from J, with 14 bases between. The CDR3 sequence is 13 residues long. Per the germline V gene, CDR1 is SQVTM and CDR2 is ANQGSEA. The CDR3 loop reads CSVGDTPGYGYTF. DNA for the CDR3: TGCAGCGTTGGGGACACACCGGGGTATGGCTACACCTTC.

This clonotype was picked up one time. The rearrangement links TRBV10-3 to TRBJ2-7; no reliable D call. Between the trimmed V and J ends, which lost 1 base and 2 bases, there was a span of 9 bases. This CDR3 spans 14 amino acids. Germline V gene sequence: CDR1 ENHRY, CDR2 SYGVKD. The CDR3 DNA reads TGTGCCATCAGTGAGTGTAAGGGCCCCTACGAGCAGTACTTC. Translation: CAISECKGPYEQYF.

This clonotype was detected a few times. The chain recombines TRBV5-1 with TRBJ2-5; tentative D call: TRBD1 (5 bases). Germline loops: CDR1 SGHRS, CDR2 YFSETQ. CDR3 length: 15 amino acids. The V end lost 4 bases, the J end lost 0 bases, and 13 bases lay between the germline ends. The CDR3 sequence: CASSPQTAYQETQYF. The CDR3, as DNA: TGCGCCAGCAGCCCGCAGACAGCGTACCAAGAGACCCAGTACTTC.

CDR3 in amino acids: CASSKLTDEQFF. In nucleotides, the CDR3 is TGTGCCAGCAGCAAACTGACGGATGAGCAGTTCTTC. The chain is built from TRBV11-1 and TRBJ2-1; D is ambiguous. Looked up from germline, CDR1 is SGHAT and CDR2 is FQDESV (reference sequence). There are 12 residues in the CDR3. Trimming stripped 5 bases from V and 8 bases from J, with 10 bases between.

This clonotype was detected a few times. This chain links TRBV7-8 with TRBJ1-1; 7 bases match TRBD1. The CDR3 contains 16 residues. Unmatched junction bases numbered 4, after V lost 0 bases and J lost 0 bases. The germline V gene has CDR1 SGHVS and CDR2 FQNEAQ. The CDR3 nucleotides are TGTGCCAGCAGCTTAGCAACCGGGACAGTGAACACTGAAGCTTTCTTT. Protein product: CASSLATGTVNTEAFF.